These 15 T cell receptor beta chains were all obtained from the same sample, sequenced in a study of T cell responses to AZD1222 COVID-19 vaccine. Using immunoSEQ multiplex PCR, the repertoire was profiled, and TCRdb retains in-frame clones only, with some absent. The sample contains around 94,000 clones, roughly 90% of which appear only once. Sample: peripheral blood, taken on day 0 of AZD1222 vaccination. These receptors were taken from an adult in good health.

V is TRBV21-1 and J is TRBJ1-5. TRBV21-1 has pseudogene status. The CDR3 loop spans 12 amino acids. The CDR3 DNA is TGTGCCAGCCGACGGGGGGAACAGCCCCAGCATTTT. It yields the protein CASRRGEQPQHF.

This rearrangement joins TRBV15 to TRBJ2-3; D is undetermined. The CDR3 runs to 16 residues. Germline V CDR1 and CDR2: LNHNV, YYDKDF (reference sequence). V lost 3 bases and J 5 bases, leaving 18 bases between the germline ends. The CDR3 DNA is TGTGCCACCAGCAGCCGCCGCGTGGGGTTATTAGATACGCAGTATTTT. Its protein is CATSSRRVGLLDTQYF.

The J gene is TRBJ2-7, the V gene TRBV18; perhaps TRBD1 as D (6 bases). The CDR3 covers 15 residues. Germline V gene sequence: CDR1 KGHSH, CDR2 LQKENI. The V end was cut by 3 bases, the J end by 4 bases, with 16 bases between. The CDR3 DNA is TGTGCCAGCTCACCCTGGGGACAAACTCCTTACGAGCAGTACTTC. This codes for CASSPWGQTPYEQYF.

The chain joins TRBV7-8 to TRBJ2-3, with 9 nucleotides matching TRBD2. The V gene end was trimmed by 1 base and the J gene end by 0 bases; junction bases not matched to a gene: 8. The CDR3 is 18 amino acids. CDR1 and CDR2 (germline): SGHVS, FQNEAQ. CDR3 sequence: CASSLGRTSDPSTDTQYF. The CDR3 region has the DNA TGTGCCAGCAGCTTAGGAAGGACTAGCGACCCTAGCACAGATACGCAGTATTTT.

The chain uses TRBV13 and TRBJ2-4; 9 nucleotides align to TRBD2. Germline V gives CDR1 PRHDT, CDR2 FYEKMQ (reference sequence). Germline trimming cut 5 bases from V and 1 base from J; bases unmatched to any gene: 6. The CDR3 loop spans 16 amino acids. The CDR3, as DNA: TGTGCCAGCAGCCTGAGCGGACTAGCGGCCAAAAACATTCAGTACTTC. Translated, it gives CASSLSGLAAKNIQYF. The complete variable domain, with remaining parts taken from reference TRBV13 and TRBJ2-4, reads AAGVIQSPRHLIKEKRETATLKCYPIPRHDTVYWYQQGPGQDPQFLISFYEKMQSDKGSIPDRFSAQQFSDYHSELNMSSLELGDSALYFCASSLSGLAAKNIQYFGAGTRLSVL.

A note on this clone: This specimen includes other DNA sequences encoding the same CDR3. The chain combines TRBV2 with TRBJ2-5; D not certain. There are 10 residues in the CDR3. V was trimmed by 8 bases and J by 3 bases, leaving 4 bases between them. Germline loops: CDR1 SNHLY, CDR2 FYNNEI. CDR3 protein: CASSEETQYF. As DNA, the CDR3 is TGTGCCAGCTCTGAAGAGACCCAGTACTTC.

This clone was observed a few times. The chain couples TRBV5-4 to TRBJ1-5, with TRBD1 matching 10 bases. The germline gives CDR1 SGHNT, CDR2 YYREEE (reference sequence). The CDR3 is 15 amino acids. V dropped 4 bases and J dropped 3; count of bases not matched to a gene: 4. For the CDR3, the DNA is TGTGCCAGCAGCACTGGGACAGGGGTCAATCAGCCCCAGCATTTT. Protein product: CASSTGTGVNQPQHF.

The rearrangement links TRBV19 to TRBJ1-1; no reliable D call. The CDR3 is 14 amino acids. The V end lost 1 base, the J end lost 4 bases, and 10 bases lay between the germline ends. Germline V gene data show CDR1 as LNHDA and CDR2 as SQIVND (reference sequence). CDR3 region: CASSIARGGTEAFF. The CDR3 nucleotides are TGTGCCAGTAGTATAGCGAGAGGAGGCACTGAAGCTTTCTTT.

This sequence joins TRBV4-2 and TRBJ1-5; maybe TRBD1 (6 bases). Trimming took off 1 base at V and 3 bases at J, with 10 bases between the two ends. The CDR3 totals 15 residues. Germline assignment: CDR1 LGHNA and CDR2 YNFKEQ. CDR3 nucleotide sequence: TGTGCCAGCAGCCAAGGGGGGGACAACAATCAGCCCCAGCATTTT. Translating it yields CASSQGGDNNQPQHF.

V is TRBV18 and J is TRBJ1-5, with no clear D. CDR3 length: 14 amino acids. The ends were cut back, 3 bases at V and 3 bases at J, with 9 bases in the middle. Germline loops: CDR1 KGHSH, CDR2 LQKENI. Here the CDR3 reads CASSPGEDNQPQHF. The CDR3 nucleotides are TGTGCCAGCTCACCGGGTGAGGACAATCAGCCCCAGCATTTT.

The V gene is TRBV28, the J gene TRBJ1-2; perhaps TRBD1 as D (5 bases). This CDR3 has 11 amino acids. V was trimmed by 5 bases and J by 8 bases, leaving 9 bases between them. From germline, CDR1 is MDHEN and CDR2 SYDVKM. The CDR3 nucleotides are TGTGCCAGCAGTCCCGGGACCGGCTACACCTTC. Amino acid sequence: CASSPGTGYTF.

V is TRBV27 and J is TRBJ1-5; the match to TRBD1 covers 9 bases. V dropped 4 bases and J dropped 3; count of bases not matched to a gene: 4. This CDR3 region has 15 residues. The germline gives CDR1 MNHEY, CDR2 SMNVEV (reference sequence). CDR3 DNA sequence: TGTGCCAGCAGTTCAAACAGGGGGCTCAATCAGCCCCAGCATTTT. This codes for CASSSNRGLNQPQHF.

The chain employs TRBV28 and TRBJ1-2; TRBD1 might be the D (5 bases). The germline gives CDR1 MDHEN, CDR2 SYDVKM. Trimming cost V 1 base and J 8 bases, with 14 bases left between them. The length of the CDR3 is 14 residues. CDR3 residues: CASSLLQGRKGYTF. CDR3 DNA sequence: TGTGCCAGCAGTTTATTGCAGGGCCGGAAGGGCTACACCTTC.

The table lists this clone with a count of one. The CDR3 coding sequence is TGCGCCAGCAGCCAAGGGCGCAGGAGCTCCTACAATGAGCAGTTCTTC. Protein product: CASSQGRRSSYNEQFF. V usage is TRBV4-3 and J usage is TRBJ2-1; no clear D. Deletions cut 1 base from V and 0 bases from J, with 10 bases between. CDR3 length: 16 amino acids. The germline V gene has CDR1 LGHNA and CDR2 YSLEER.

The CDR3 DNA reads TGTGCCAGCAGCTTAGCGGAAGAGACCCAGTACTTC. It is translated as CASSLAEETQYF. This sequence joins TRBV7-2 and TRBJ2-5; D remains ambiguous. Germline V gives CDR1 SGHTA, CDR2 FQGNSA. The CDR3 runs to 12 residues. Trimming cost V 0 bases and J 3 bases, with 2 bases left between them.